The 22 T cell receptor beta chains listed next were all sequenced from one sample in a study of shared clonotypes between healthy human individuals. Clones were read by immunoSEQ multiplex PCR, and TCRdb kept only the in-frame ones, dropping some. The sample lists over 850,000 clones, around 78% occurring once. The sample taken for sequencing was memory CD4+ T cells from PBMCs. Specified subset: CD45RA-negative fraction. The receptor source for this set is a man in his late teens or twenties in good health. Some clones in this sample may be carry-over from other donors' samples.

This clone was seen only once. The chain joins TRBV4-2 to TRBJ1-1; 9 bases map to TRBD1. After removal of 4 bases from V and 11 bases from J, the junction contained 14 bases not matched to a gene. The germline V gene encodes CDR1 LGHNA and CDR2 YNFKEQ. The CDR3 extends over 15 amino acids. CDR3: CASSPWTGVTLEAFF. The CDR3 bases are TGTGCCAGCAGCCCATGGACAGGGGTTACTTTGGAGGCTTTCTTT.

This clone was recorded once. The chain employs TRBV2 and TRBJ1-4; unclear D gene. Germline CDR1 and CDR2: SNHLY and FYNNEI. Trimming stripped 2 bases from V and 13 bases from J, with 23 bases between. This CDR3 has 16 residues. The CDR3 is CASSEYLLQTLSSLFF. The DNA for the CDR3 is TGTGCCAGCAGTGAATACCTGCTACAGACCCTCTCTTCACTGTTTTTT. Variable domain in full (rest from reference TRBV2 and TRBJ1-4): EPEVTQTPSHQVTQMGQEVILRCVPISNHLYFYWYRQILGQKVEFLVSFYNNEISEKSEIFDDQFSVERPDGSNFTLKIRSTKLEDSAMYFCASSEYLLQTLSSLFFGSGTQLSVL.

V and J are TRBV4-1 and TRBJ1-2, with D uncertain. Germline V lookup: CDR1 MGHRA, CDR2 YSYEKL. The CDR3 runs to 15 residues. Trimming took off 1 base at V and 9 bases at J, with 18 bases between the two ends. CDR3 sequence (DNA): TGCGCCAGCAGCCAAGTAGTTACGACCCCGGGGAGCTACACCTTC. It is translated as CASSQVVTTPGSYTF.

The rearrangement joins TRBV7-6 to TRBJ2-7; D call uncertain. The CDR3 sequence is 13 residues long. Germline V gives CDR1 SGHVS, CDR2 FNYEAQ. V was shortened by 3 bases and J by 6 bases, with 12 bases between the two germline ends. The CDR3 DNA reads TGTGCCAGCAGCTTCCAGCCAAATGGCGAGCAGTACTTC. Translated, it gives CASSFQPNGEQYF.

The chain has TRBV28 and TRBJ1-3; D may be TRBD1 (5 bases). The CDR3 spans 17 residues. Germline V gene sequence: CDR1 MDHEN, CDR2 SYDVKM. V lost 6 bases and J lost 0, with 18 bases in between. The CDR3 reads CASSYTGGLSSGNTIYF. CDR3 coding DNA: TGTGCCAGCAGCTATACAGGTGGGCTCTCCTCTGGAAACACCATATATTTT.

The rearrangement links TRBV7-8 to TRBJ2-7, with D perhaps TRBD2 (5 bases). The CDR3 extends over 14 amino acids. CDR1 SGHVS and CDR2 FQNEAQ come from the germline V gene. Trimming removed 0 bases at V and 7 bases at J, with 13 bases between. Here the CDR3 reads CASSLAPLLGEQYF. The CDR3 DNA reads TGTGCCAGCAGCTTAGCGCCCCTACTAGGGGAGCAGTACTTC.

The chain recombines TRBV6-5 with TRBJ2-4; D uncertain. Trimming pared 7 bases from V and 2 bases from J, leaving 12 bases between. Germline V gene sequence: CDR1 MNHEY, CDR2 SVGAGI. The CDR3 length is 14 residues. CDR3 residues: CASNTDGTKNIQYF. The DNA of the CDR3 is TGTGCCAGCAACACGGACGGAACCAAAAACATTCAGTACTTC.

The V gene is TRBV29-1, the J gene TRBJ2-5; 9 bases map to TRBD2. The germline V gene encodes CDR1 SQVTM and CDR2 ANQGSEA. This CDR3 is built from 13 residues. V shed 2 bases and J 5 bases; nucleotides not matched to a gene: 3. CDR3 in DNA: TGCAGCGTTGAATTCCTAGCGGGGGAGACCCAGTACTTC. Its protein is CSVEFLAGETQYF.

The chain recombines TRBV9 with TRBJ1-5; D not resolved. This CDR3 is built from 14 residues. Between the trimmed V and J ends, which lost 0 bases and 10 bases, there was a span of 14 bases. In germline, CDR1 is SGDLS, CDR2 YYNGEE. The CDR3 protein is CASSVEGTDFPQHF. The CDR3 DNA sequence: TGTGCCAGCAGCGTAGAGGGAACCGATTTCCCCCAGCATTTT.

The chain uses TRBV6-1 and TRBJ1-5, with D tentatively TRBD1 (5 bases). Germline-derived CDR1 and CDR2 are MNHNS and SASEGT. The CDR3 contains 15 residues. The V and J ends lost 1 base and 7 bases respectively, with 14 bases between them. The CDR3 spells CASSEVGWGRQPQHF. CDR3 coding DNA: TGTGCCAGCAGTGAAGTTGGGTGGGGCAGACAGCCCCAGCATTTT.

The chain carries TRBV25-1 and TRBJ2-7; 14 nucleotides match TRBD2. Germline CDR1 and CDR2: MGHDK and SYGVNS. The CDR3 loop spans 16 amino acids. J gave up 9 bases and V 3 bases, and 10 bases lay outside the gene matches. The CDR3 region is CASSEPGLAGVHGQYF. The CDR3 DNA follows: TGTGCCAGCAGTGAGCCGGGACTAGCGGGAGTCCACGGGCAGTACTTC.

The chain recombines TRBV5-4 with TRBJ1-4; D ambiguous. Trimming shortened V by 0 bases and J by 4 bases, and 7 bases separated the two germline ends. This CDR3 contains 14 residues. From germline, CDR1 is SGHNT and CDR2 YYREEE (reference sequence). The CDR3, as DNA: TGTGCCAGCAGCTTGGCCCCAGTTAATGAAAAACTGTTTTTT. Amino acid sequence: CASSLAPVNEKLFF.

V gene TRBV12-5 combines with J gene TRBJ1-3; D ambiguous. Between the trimmed V and J ends, which lost 2 bases and 0 bases, there was a span of 11 bases. The germline CDR1 and CDR2 sequences are LGHNT and FRNRAP. This CDR3 is built from 16 residues. DNA for the CDR3: TGTGCTAGTGGTTTGTTAGGGCAAATCTCTGGAAACACCATATATTTT. Residues: CASGLLGQISGNTIYF.

For this clone: This specimen includes other DNA sequences encoding the same CDR3. The DNA of the CDR3 is TGTGCCAGCAGCTTAGATCGTGGCTCCGGCGAGCAGTACTTC. This gives the protein CASSLDRGSGEQYF. The chain has TRBV11-2 and TRBJ2-7, with D hard to call. CDR1 is SGHAT, CDR2 FQNNGV, per germline. The CDR3 spans 14 residues. Trimming stripped 0 bases from V and 6 bases from J, with 12 bases between.

J is TRBJ1-4 and V is TRBV19; TRBD1 might be the D (5 bases). V was shortened by 10 bases and J by 4 bases, with 16 bases between the two germline ends. CDR1 and CDR2 from the germline V gene are LNHDA and SQIVND (reference sequence). There are 14 residues in the CDR3. This CDR3 reads CATLGRGINEKLFF. CDR3 DNA: TGTGCCACCCTAGGGAGGGGCATTAATGAAAAACTGTTTTTT.

V usage is TRBV19 and J usage is TRBJ2-1, with D tentatively TRBD1 or TRBD2 (5 bases each). V lost 6 bases and J 8 bases, leaving 8 bases between the germline ends. CDR3 size: 11 residues. Germline-derived CDR1 and CDR2 are LNHDA and SQIVND (reference sequence). The CDR3, as DNA: TGTGCCAGTAGGGGGGTCCATGAGCAGTTCTTC. Its translation: CASRGVHEQFF.

The chain recombines TRBV18 with TRBJ2-1; D is unclear. This CDR3 has 13 residues. Per the germline V gene, CDR1 is KGHSH and CDR2 is LQKENI. V was cut by 0 bases and J by 10 bases, with 10 bases left in between. This CDR3 is CASSPPSSQEQFF. The DNA for the CDR3 is TGTGCCAGCTCACCACCGTCGAGCCAAGAGCAGTTCTTC.

The chain links TRBV9 to TRBJ1-4; D call uncertain. Per the germline V gene, CDR1 is SGDLS and CDR2 is YYNGEE. Deletions cut 4 bases from V and 4 bases from J, with 11 bases between. The CDR3 runs 14 residues. The DNA of the CDR3 is TGTGCCAGCAGCCGGTCCGGAGGTAATGAAAAACTGTTTTTT. Translating gives CASSRSGGNEKLFF.

The CDR3 sequence is CASSSVGEVEQFF. For the CDR3, the DNA is TGTGCCAGCAGTTCGGTGGGAGAGGTTGAGCAGTTCTTC. The chain recombines TRBV6-6 with TRBJ2-1; perhaps TRBD2 as D (5 bases). Looked up from germline, CDR1 is MNHNY and CDR2 is SVGAGI (reference sequence). Trimming took off 4 bases at V and 9 bases at J, with 13 bases between the two ends. The CDR3 length is 13 residues.

This clone was detected a few times. The chain links TRBV28 to TRBJ1-4; perhaps TRBD1 as D (6 bases). The ends were cut back, 11 bases at V and 8 bases at J, with 15 bases in the middle. Germline assignment: CDR1 MDHEN and CDR2 SYDVKM. The CDR3 is 12 amino acids. CDR3 in DNA: TGTGCCGTAGGGGGATCGGAAGAAAAACTGTTTTTT. Residues: CAVGGSEEKLFF.

V is TRBV19 and J is TRBJ1-4; weak D call: TRBD1 (6 bases). The CDR3 sequence is 13 residues long. CDR1 is LNHDA, CDR2 SQIVND, per germline (reference sequence). V shed 5 bases and J shed 7 bases, with 11 bases lying between them. The CDR3 loop is CASSVGTTEKLFF. For the CDR3, the DNA is TGTGCCAGTAGTGTGGGGACAACTGAAAAACTGTTTTTT. Full variable domain (missing parts from reference TRBV19 and TRBJ1-4): DGGITQSPKYLFRKEGQNVTLSCEQNLNHDAMYWYRQDPGQGLRLIYYSQIVNDFQKGDIAEGYSVSREKKESFPLTVTSAQKNPTAFYLCASSVGTTEKLFFGSGTQLSVL.

The J gene is TRBJ1-2, the V gene TRBV2; 7 nucleotides match TRBD1. This CDR3 region has 14 residues. Trimming cost V 6 bases and J 5 bases; bases outside gene matches: 9. Germline V gives CDR1 SNHLY, CDR2 FYNNEI. The CDR3 sequence: CASSEMGQMYGYTF. CDR3 nucleotides: TGTGCCAGCAGCGAGATGGGACAGATGTATGGCTACACCTTC. Combining the CDR3 with reference TRBV2 and TRBJ1-2 gives the whole variable domain EPEVTQTPSHQVTQMGQEVILRCVPISNHLYFYWYRQILGQKVEFLVSFYNNEISEKSEIFDDQFSVERPDGSNFTLKIRSTKLEDSAMYFCASSEMGQMYGYTFGSGTRLTVV.